The clone carrying this T cell receptor beta chain was recorded only once. What it binds is not known. CFSE-labeled sorted T cells met regulatory or mature dendritic cells for less than 6 days. Naive CD45RA+ and memory CD45RO+ CD4+ or CD8+ T cells were FACS-sorted. The entry originates in a study of regulatory dendritic cells for organ transplantation. Study-level background: On day 6, the dendritic cells were exposed to LPS. Study conclusions and caveats: Naive CD4+ and CD8+ repertoires were highly diverse; memory CD8+ was most oligoclonal. Mature dendritic cells appeared to drive more memory CD8+ clonal expansion than regulatory ones.

Repertoires were generated with immunoSEQ multiplex PCR, while TCRdb's copy carries only in-frame clones and drops some. The sample yields roughly 20,000 clones, approximately 83% seen once. Germline values: CDR1 LGHNA, CDR2 YNFKEQ. The V end lost 0 bases, the J end lost 15 bases, and 17 bases lay between the germline ends. The CDR3 is 14 residues long. The genes are TRBV4-2 and TRBJ1-4; no clear D gene. What was sequenced was naive CD4+ T cells from blood cultured with regulatory dendritic cells. Subset specified: CD45RA+ naive T cells. The receptor was isolated from a human donor in good health. For the CDR3, the DNA is TGTGCCAGCAGCCAAGATCTTAACTACGATGTGTTGTTTTTT. Amino acid sequence: CASSQDLNYDVLFF.